These 28 T cell receptor beta chains were sequenced from one sample in a study of blood T cell repertoires in COVID-19. Sequencing was performed with immunoSEQ multiplex PCR; in TCRdb, only in-frame clones are kept and a portion is missing. The profile shows under 55,000 clones, around 85% of them singletons. Sample: peripheral blood. The receptors stem from a human donor in a cohort sampled during active COVID-19.

The chain has TRBV14 and TRBJ2-2; no clear D. The CDR3 has 13 amino acids. The germline gives CDR1 SGHDN, CDR2 FVKESK. The germline V and J ends were trimmed by 1 base and 6 bases, with 6 bases remaining between them. CDR3 residues: CASSQVLAGELFF. CDR3 DNA: TGTGCCAGCAGCCAAGTACTGGCCGGGGAGCTGTTTTTT.

The V call is TRBV11-2, the J call TRBJ2-7; 10 bases align to TRBD1. The CDR3 covers 13 residues. Germline values: CDR1 SGHAT, CDR2 FQNNGV. V lost 6 bases, J lost 7 bases, and 6 bases stayed unmatched. The CDR3, as DNA: TGTGCCAGCAGTCGACAGGGGGCGGGAGAGCAGTACTTC. Translation: CASSRQGAGEQYF. Based on the CDR3 plus reference TRBV11-2 and TRBJ2-7, the full variable domain is EAGVAQSPRYKIIEKRQSVAFWCNPISGHATLYWYQQILGQGPKLLIQFQNNGVVDDSQLPKDRFSAERLKGVDSTLKIQPAKLEDSAVYLCASSRQGAGEQYFGPGTRLTVT.

This rearrangement joins TRBV7-8 to TRBJ2-4; 8 bases line up with TRBD1. J was trimmed by 7 bases and V by 2 bases; bases with no gene match: 7. Germline values: CDR1 SGHVS, CDR2 FQNEAQ. This CDR3 region has 15 residues. The CDR3: CASSLMSQGANIQYF. CDR3 sequence (DNA): TGTGCCAGCAGCTTAATGTCCCAGGGGGCTAACATTCAGTACTTC.

This chain uses TRBV19 with TRBJ2-7; 14 nucleotides align to TRBD2. Germline assignment: CDR1 LNHDA and CDR2 SQIVND (reference sequence). This CDR3 has 15 amino acids. Germline trimming cut 4 bases from V and 2 bases from J; bases unmatched to any gene: 1. This CDR3 is CASSTGLAGAYEQYF. CDR3 in DNA: TGTGCCAGTAGTACGGGACTAGCGGGGGCCTACGAGCAGTACTTC.

This clone was counted only a few times. The V call is TRBV10-3, the J call TRBJ2-7, with 8 bases matching TRBD2. This CDR3 comprises 18 residues. With 0 bases clipped from V and 3 bases from J, the junction kept 13 bases outside the gene matches. Per the germline V gene, CDR1 is ENHRY and CDR2 is SYGVKD. DNA for the CDR3: TGTGCCATCAGTGAGTCAGAGGAGGGAGCGGCGGGAGGCTACGAGCAGTACTTC. Translating it yields CAISESEEGAAGGYEQYF.

In its sample, this clone was seen once. This chain connects TRBV7-9 to TRBJ2-6, with a weak D call TRBD1 (5 bases). This CDR3 contains 16 residues. Trimming stripped 3 bases from V and 0 bases from J, with 9 bases between. The germline gives CDR1 SEHNR, CDR2 FQNEAQ (reference sequence). The DNA of the CDR3 is TGTGCCAGCAGCTTCGCGACAGTCTCTGGGGCCAACGTCCTGACTTTC. Its protein is CASSFATVSGANVLTF.

The CDR3 DNA reads as TGTGCCAGCAGCTTAGGGGCAGGAGGGTGGCGTCTGGGGACTGAAGCTTTCTTT. Its protein is CASSLGAGGWRLGTEAFF. The chain employs TRBV7-9 and TRBJ1-1; D remains unclear. V lost 1 base, J lost 5 bases, and 23 bases lay in between. From germline, CDR1 is SEHNR and CDR2 FQNEAQ (reference sequence). This CDR3 has 18 residues.

Turning to this clone: Other nucleotide sequences in the sample specify the same CDR3. The chain is built from TRBV11-2 and TRBJ2-1, with 16 bases that match TRBD2. With V trimmed by 0 bases and J by 2 bases, 4 bases remained unmatched. The germline gives CDR1 SGHAT, CDR2 FQNNGV. The CDR3 spans 19 residues. CDR3 in DNA: TGTGCCAGCAGCTTAGATCGTGGGACTAGCGGGGGGGCCTACAATGAGCAGTTCTTC. Translated: CASSLDRGTSGGAYNEQFF.

The genes are TRBV7-9 and TRBJ2-7; perhaps TRBD1 as D (6 bases). CDR1 is SEHNR and CDR2 is FQNEAQ in the germline V gene (reference sequence). V dropped 3 bases and J dropped 7 bases, with 16 bases sitting between them. CDR3 size: 14 residues. Here the CDR3 reads CASSLVQGNFEQYF. CDR3 DNA: TGTGCCAGCAGCTTGGTACAGGGTAATTTTGAGCAGTACTTC.

The chain uses TRBV6-5 and TRBJ1-1; 7 bases fit TRBD1. The ends lost 7 bases at V and 1 base at J; junction bases unmatched: 6. Germline CDR1 reads MNHEY; CDR2 reads SVGAGI. This CDR3 is built from 14 residues. CDR3: CASTRDRGNTEAFF. The CDR3 nucleotides are TGTGCCAGCACCCGGGACAGAGGGAACACTGAAGCTTTCTTT.

This chain links TRBV15 with TRBJ2-5; 12 positions agree with TRBD2. This CDR3 is 13 amino acids long. Germline V lookup: CDR1 LNHNV, CDR2 YYDKDF (reference sequence). V lost 6 bases and J lost 4; bases outside the gene matches: 0. CDR3 protein: CATRTSGGETQYF. The CDR3 DNA follows: TGTGCCACCAGGACTAGCGGGGGAGAGACCCAGTACTTC.

This chain joins TRBV11-2 and TRBJ2-1; 8 bases match TRBD1. Germline lookup yields CDR1 SGHAT and CDR2 FQNNGV. CDR3 length equals 17 residues. V lost 5 bases to trimming and J lost 2 bases; unmatched junction nucleotides: 11. This chain's CDR3 is CASSPNQGALAYNEQFF. The CDR3, as DNA: TGTGCCAGCAGCCCAAATCAGGGGGCCCTGGCCTACAATGAGCAGTTCTTC. Full variable domain (rest looked up from reference TRBV11-2 and TRBJ2-1): EAGVAQSPRYKIIEKRQSVAFWCNPISGHATLYWYQQILGQGPKLLIQFQNNGVVDDSQLPKDRFSAERLKGVDSTLKIQPAKLEDSAVYLCASSPNQGALAYNEQFFGPGTRLTVL.

V usage is TRBV19 and J usage is TRBJ2-2; D unresolved. CDR1 is LNHDA and CDR2 is SQIVND in the germline V gene (reference sequence). The CDR3 is made up of 14 amino acids. Trimming stripped 3 bases from V and 4 bases from J, with 9 bases between. The CDR3 bases are TGTGCCAGTAGTATTGCAGGATTCACCGGGGAGCTGTTTTTT. It specifies CASSIAGFTGELFF.

The rearrangement links TRBV19 to TRBJ2-3; 7 nucleotides line up with TRBD1. The CDR3 covers 15 residues. Germline assignment: CDR1 LNHDA and CDR2 SQIVND (reference sequence). J lost 0 bases, V lost 3 bases, and 3 bases had no gene match. The chain's CDR3 is CASSMGQKSTDTQYF. Here the CDR3 DNA reads TGTGCCAGTAGTATGGGACAGAAAAGCACAGATACGCAGTATTTT.

The chain combines TRBV5-1 with TRBJ2-1; 8 nucleotides align to TRBD1. The V gene end was trimmed by 7 bases and the J gene end by 5 bases; junction bases not matched to a gene: 8. Looked up from germline, CDR1 is SGHRS and CDR2 is YFSETQ. This CDR3 spans 14 amino acids. The CDR3 DNA sequence: TGCGCCAGCGGGACAGGACGCCTTGACAATGAGCAGTTCTTC. This sequence encodes CASGTGRLDNEQFF.

This clone was observed once. The gene calls are TRBV5-1 and TRBJ2-1; TRBD2 aligns across 8 bases. Germline V gives CDR1 SGHRS, CDR2 YFSETQ. Germline trimming cut 0 bases from V and 7 bases from J; bases unmatched to any gene: 9. The CDR3 contains 16 residues. The CDR3 region has the DNA TGCGCCAGCAGCTTGGAGACCGGGGGGGCAAGGAATGAGCAGTTCTTC. It is translated as CASSLETGGARNEQFF.

The rearrangement links TRBV2 to TRBJ2-3; 7 positions agree with TRBD2. After removal of 4 bases from V and 8 bases from J, the junction contained 9 bases not matched to a gene. The germline gives CDR1 SNHLY, CDR2 FYNNEI. This CDR3 comprises 14 residues. CDR3 in amino acids: CASSGRDYQSTQYF. Here the CDR3 DNA reads TGTGCCAGCAGTGGCCGGGACTATCAGTCTACGCAGTATTTT. Full variable domain (rest looked up from reference TRBV2 and TRBJ2-3): EPEVTQTPSHQVTQMGQEVILRCVPISNHLYFYWYRQILGQKVEFLVSFYNNEISEKSEIFDDQFSVERPDGSNFTLKIRSTKLEDSAMYFCASSGRDYQSTQYFGPGTRLTVL.

CDR3 bases: TGTGCCAGCAGCGTAGGGCTCAGCACAGATACGCAGTATTTT. Protein product: CASSVGLSTDTQYF. This rearrangement joins TRBV9 to TRBJ2-3; D unresolved. This CDR3 is 14 amino acids long. The V gene's germline CDR1 is SGDLS and CDR2 YYNGEE. Trimming left V 0 bases short and J 0 bases short, with 5 bases between.

The J gene is TRBJ2-7, the V gene TRBV7-2; D is uncertain. Trimming pared 5 bases from V and 6 bases from J, leaving 20 bases between. CDR3 length: 15 residues. Germline V gene sequence: CDR1 SGHTA, CDR2 FQGNSA. Here the CDR3 DNA reads TGTGCCAGCAGCACCAACTCCCCCGCGAACTCCGAGCAGTACTTC. It codes for CASSTNSPANSEQYF.

CDR3 DNA sequence: TGTGCCAGCAGCCAAAGGAGGGGTAACTATGGCTACACCTTC. Amino acid sequence: CASSQRRGNYGYTF. The rearrangement links TRBV3-1 (or the pseudogene TRBV3-2) to TRBJ1-2; D is possibly TRBD1 (5 bases). The CDR3 runs to 14 residues. V lost 2 bases, J lost 1 base, and 8 bases lay in between. In germline, CDR1 is LGHDT, CDR2 YNNKEL (reference sequence).

The V gene is TRBV6-5, the J gene TRBJ2-4; 8 bases line up with TRBD1. The V gene end was trimmed by 6 bases and the J gene end by 9 bases; junction bases not matched to a gene: 4. The CDR3 sequence is 12 residues long. Germline assignment: CDR1 MNHEY and CDR2 SVGAGI. In DNA, the CDR3 is TGTGCCAGCAGACAGGGGGACGGCATTCAGTACTTC. It encodes CASRQGDGIQYF.

The rearrangement links TRBV9 to TRBJ1-1, with TRBD1 identical over 7 bases. Germline CDR1 reads SGDLS; CDR2 reads YYNGEE. CDR3 length: 13 amino acids. V trimming: 4 bases; J trimming: 4 bases; junction bases outside the gene matches: 4. The CDR3 sequence is CASSIRGSTEAFF. CDR3 nucleotides: TGTGCCAGCAGCATCAGGGGGAGCACTGAAGCTTTCTTT.

The V call is TRBV7-9, the J call TRBJ2-7; weak D call: TRBD2 (6 bases). Germline V gives CDR1 SEHNR, CDR2 FQNEAQ (reference sequence). The CDR3 length is 16 residues. V was shortened by 6 bases and J by 0 bases, with 18 bases between the two germline ends. The CDR3 DNA sequence: TGTGCCAGCAGTAGGGGCGGAGGGGTAATCTCCTACGAGCAGTACTTC. Encoded protein: CASSRGGGVISYEQYF.

In this sample, this clone turned up once. The chain has TRBV28 and TRBJ1-5, with 8 bases matching TRBD1. The CDR3 has 17 amino acids. Germline V gives CDR1 MDHEN, CDR2 SYDVKM. V trimming: 6 bases; J trimming: 4 bases; junction bases outside the gene matches: 14. The CDR3 nucleotides read TGTGCCAGCAGATCCGAGGACAGGGCCCCATGGAATCAGCCCCAGCATTTT. It codes for CASRSEDRAPWNQPQHF.

V and J are TRBV27 and TRBJ2-1, with 8 positions matching TRBD1. Germline CDR1 MNHEY, CDR2 SMNVEV (reference sequence). This CDR3 spans 16 amino acids. V lost 1 base to trimming and J lost 0 bases; unmatched junction nucleotides: 2. The CDR3 sequence is CASSLYRGISYNEQFF. Here the CDR3 DNA reads TGTGCCAGCAGTTTATACAGGGGGATCTCCTACAATGAGCAGTTCTTC.

This chain uses TRBV7-2 with TRBJ2-7; possibly TRBD1 for D (5 bases). The V gene lost 2 bases and the J gene lost 1 base, with 12 bases spanning the gap. Germline assignment: CDR1 SGHTA and CDR2 FQGNSA. The CDR3 contains 15 residues. CDR3 residues: CASSLFGRTSYEQYF. CDR3 DNA: TGTGCCAGCAGCTTATTTGGCCGGACATCCTACGAGCAGTACTTC.

The DNA for the CDR3 is TGTGCCAGCAGTTTTAGGACAGGGGGCAATCGGGGCTACACCTTC. It codes for CASSFRTGGNRGYTF. The J gene is TRBJ1-2, the V gene TRBV28; 11 bases agree with TRBD1. Looked up from germline, CDR1 is MDHEN and CDR2 is SYDVKM. The V and J ends lost 3 bases and 8 bases, in that order; junction bases with no gene match: 8. The CDR3 totals 15 residues.

V is TRBV3-1 (or the pseudogene TRBV3-2) and J is TRBJ2-3; 12 bases agree with TRBD2. The ends lost 3 bases at V and 4 bases at J; junction bases unmatched: 8. CDR1 and CDR2 (germline): LGHDT, YNNKEL (reference sequence). This CDR3 has 17 residues. This chain's CDR3 is CASSHYASGGAADTQYF. The CDR3 DNA sequence: TGTGCCAGCAGCCACTATGCTAGCGGGGGGGCCGCAGATACGCAGTATTTT.